This entry is about one T cell receptor beta chain. Antigen: not known. The record originates from a study of identical twins. TCRdb passed the 5' RACE reads through MiXCR, listing each CDR3 protein once. The sample shows about 250,000 distinct CDR3 sequences, around 15% of them seen only once. V dropped 1 base and J dropped 1; count of bases not matched to a gene: 8. The CDR3 runs to 17 residues. The germline V gene has CDR1 SEHNR and CDR2 FQNEAQ (reference sequence). Study-wide results and caveats: Insertion counts were lower in abundant cord blood beta clonotypes, a trend that memory repertoires did not show.

The TCR comes from a young woman in good health. Sequencing was carried out using memory (CD45RO+) T cells sorted from blood. J is TRBJ2-3 and V is TRBV7-9, with 7 bases identical to TRBD2. The CDR3 here is CASSLGLTGGRTDTQYF. CDR3 DNA sequence: TGTGCCAGCAGCTTAGGGCTGACGGGGGGTCGCACAGATACGCAGTATTTT. Together with reference TRBV7-9 and TRBJ2-3, the CDR3 gives the full variable domain: DTGVSQNPRHKITKRGQNVTFRCDPISEHNRLYWYRQTLGQGPEFLTYFQNEAQLEKSRLLSDRFSAERPKGSFSTLEIQRTEQGDSAMYLCASSLGLTGGRTDTQYFGPGTRLTVL.